A selection of T cell receptor beta chains follows, all from one sample in a study of T cell responses to AZD1222 COVID-19 vaccine. Repertoires were generated with immunoSEQ multiplex PCR, while TCRdb's copy carries only in-frame clones and drops some. The sample contains 100,000 to 150,000 clones, 90% of which appear only once. The input for sequencing was peripheral blood, taken on day 0 of AZD1222 vaccination. The receptor source for this set is an adult in good health. Each CDR3 is given with its conserved first and last residue. D genes are given only for firm matches. Clone size is not always given. Where it is, it says once, few, many or a class for expanded clones.

j_call	clone_size	d_call	v_call	cdr3_nt	cdr3_aa
TRBJ1-5	.	TRBD1	TRBV10-3	TGTGCCATCAGTGAGGACAGGGGGGGGCAGCCCCAGCATTTT	CAISEDRGGQPQHF
TRBJ1-1	.	.	TRBV18	TGTGCCAGCTCACCGAGGGGGGTGGATGTCACTGAAGCTTTCTTT	CASSPRGVDVTEAFF
TRBJ2-5	.	.	TRBV6-5	TGTGCCAGCAGAACAGAGTACCAAGAGACCCAGTACTTC	CASRTEYQETQYF
TRBJ1-6	.	.	TRBV6-6	TGTGCCAGCAGTCGCACGTTGCCCTCCCAAGGCGGTTCACCCCTCCACTTT	CASSRTLPSQGGSPLHF
TRBJ2-3	once	TRBD2	TRBV7-9	TGTGCCAGCAGCTTAGGACTAGCGGGGGAGGACCCTAGCACAGATACGCAGTATTTT	CASSLGLAGEDPSTDTQYF
TRBJ2-5	.	.	TRBV4-1	TGCGCCAGCAGCCAAGCAGAGTTTCAAGAGACCCAGTACTTC	CASSQAEFQETQYF
TRBJ1-2	.	.	TRBV28	TGTGCCAGCAGTTCCCTCCTAGGAGGTTACGGGCTCTATGGCTACACCTTC	CASSSLLGGYGLYGYTF
TRBJ2-3	.	TRBD2	TRBV20-1	TGCAGTGCTAGTCTAGCGGGGCTGGGAGCGGATACGCAGTATTTT	CSASLAGLGADTQYF
TRBJ2-5	.	TRBD2	TRBV4-2	TGTGCCAGCAGCCAAGGCAGTCGGGGCGGACTAGCGGGGGGCCAAGAGACCCAGTACTTC	CASSQGSRGGLAGGQETQYF
TRBJ2-2	.	TRBD1	TRBV9	TGTGCCAGCAGCGTTCCCGGGACAGGCCTAGGCGGGGAGCTGTTTTTT	CASSVPGTGLGGELFF
TRBJ2-7	.	.	TRBV5-6	TGTGCCAGCAGCCCGTGGACAGTTTCCTACGAGCAGTACTTC	CASSPWTVSYEQYF
TRBJ1-1	.	.	TRBV6-5	TGTGCCAGCAGCCCCGTCTTCGGGGGCACTGAAGCTTTCTTT	CASSPVFGGTEAFF
TRBJ1-3	.	.	TRBV30	TGTGCCTGGACCACCTGGTGGCAGGTCGACTCTGGAAACACCATATATTTT	CAWTTWWQVDSGNTIYF
TRBJ1-2	.	.	TRBV9	TGTGCCAGCAGCGTAGTAGGCGGAGGAAGCTATGGCTACACCTTC	CASSVVGGGSYGYTF
TRBJ2-7	.	.	TRBV5-4	TGTGCCAGCAGCTTGGGTCAGGGGCCTCTGGAGCAGTACTTC	CASSLGQGPLEQYF
TRBJ2-6	.	.	TRBV25-1	TGTGCCAGCAGTGAATGGGGGACTGGGGCCAACGTCCTGACTTTC	CASSEWGTGANVLTF
TRBJ1-1	.	.	TRBV6-5	TGTGCCAGCAGTTACTATCAAAACGCGGACAGTGAAGCTTTCTTT	CASSYYQNADSEAFF
TRBJ1-2	.	TRBD1	TRBV4-2	TGTGCCAGCAGCCAAGATTCGGGACAGGGATATGGCTACACCTTC	CASSQDSGQGYGYTF
TRBJ2-7	.	.	TRBV6-5	TGTGCCAGCAGTCCGTCGGGCGGGGTAACCTACGAGCAGTACTTC	CASSPSGGVTYEQYF
TRBJ2-7	.	TRBD1	TRBV25-1	TGTGCCAGCAGGACCTCAGGGGGTGGCGAGCAGTACTTC	CASRTSGGGEQYF
TRBJ2-1	.	.	TRBV12-3/TRBV12-4	TGTGCCAGCAGTTTAGCGAGCCCAGGGGAGTGGTTCTTC	CASSLASPGEWFF
TRBJ1-2	.	TRBD1	TRBV5-4	TGTGCCAGCAGCCCCCCGGACAGGGGAGATGGCTACACCTTC	CASSPPDRGDGYTF
TRBJ1-3	.	.	TRBV11-2	TGTGCCAGCAGCTTAGAAACCGGAAACACCATATATTTT	CASSLETGNTIYF
TRBJ2-7	.	.	TRBV19	TGTGCCAGTAGTACGGGCCCTATGGGCTACGAGCAGTACTTC	CASSTGPMGYEQYF
TRBJ1-1	once	.	TRBV6-6	TGTGCCAGCAGCCATCCCGTTTCATCAGGGCGGCCTGAAGCTTTCTTT	CASSHPVSSGRPEAFF
TRBJ1-2	.	.	TRBV11-1	TGTGCCAGCAGCCAATTTCGACAGCCTACGGGAGGCTACACCTTC	CASSQFRQPTGGYTF
TRBJ1-5	.	.	TRBV7-2	TGTGCCAGCAGCTTAGGAGGTCAGCAAGATCAGCCCCAGCATTTT	CASSLGGQQDQPQHF
TRBJ2-3	.	TRBD2	TRBV9	TGTGCCAGCTCCAGCAGCGGGGGAGCTAGCACAGATACGCAGTATTTT	CASSSSGGASTDTQYF
TRBJ1-3	.	.	TRBV7-3	TGTGCCAGCGGCGAAGGGTCGACCTCTGGAAACACCATATATTTT	CASGEGSTSGNTIYF
TRBJ2-7	.	TRBD1	TRBV11-2	TGTGCCAGCAGCCCATCCGTGGACAGGGGGCTGTACGAGCAGTACTTC	CASSPSVDRGLYEQYF
TRBJ2-5	.	.	TRBV2	TGTGCCAGCGGGCAGGTGGAGCGAGAGACCCAGTACTTC	CASGQVERETQYF
TRBJ1-4	.	.	TRBV9	TGTGCCGGGGGGCGGAGAAATAATGAAAAACTGTTTTTT	CAGGRRNNEKLFF
TRBJ2-5	.	.	TRBV5-1	TGCGCCAGCAGCCTGGGGGCGGGGGCGGTGCAAGAGACCCAGTACTTC	CASSLGAGAVQETQYF
TRBJ2-3	.	TRBD2	TRBV5-1	TGCGCCAGCAGCTTGGGGCTAGCGGGGGCCTGGAGCACAGATACGCAGTATTTT	CASSLGLAGAWSTDTQYF
TRBJ1-1	.	.	TRBV27	TGTGCCAGCAGGACCAGGGATATCGGGAACACTGAAGCTTTCTTT	CASRTRDIGNTEAFF
TRBJ1-2	.	.	TRBV7-9	TGTGCCAGCAGCTTCAGAGGGGTGTCCTATGGCTACACCTTC	CASSFRGVSYGYTF